This TCR beta chain is drawn from a study of T cell responses to AZD1222 COVID-19 vaccine. There are 12 residues in the CDR3. The V gene's germline CDR1 is MDHEN and CDR2 SYDVKM. V was shortened by 5 bases and J by 6 bases, with 10 bases between the two germline ends. Study-level points and caveats: Reports say nearly half of spike-specific TCRs go after unmutated variant regions.

Libraries were prepared by immunoSEQ multiplex PCR; TCRdb keeps only in-frame clonotypes and omits some of them. Here the sample spans 95,000 to 150,000 clones, more than 85% being singletons. With respect to this clone: Its target is not known.

The source was peripheral blood, collected 28 days after the second AZD1222 dose. The receptor was derived from an adult who received the AZD1222 COVID-19 vaccine. This sequence joins TRBV28 and TRBJ1-2; tentatively, D is TRBD1 (5 bases). CDR3 loop: CASSPLGDGYTF. Written as DNA, the CDR3 is TGTGCCAGCAGTCCGCTGGGGGATGGCTACACCTTC.